Detailed here is one TCR beta chain. Its antigen target is currently unknown. Nothing much larger sits one base from this clone, and base qualities are not available. This sample is part of a study of T cells in lung cancer brain metastases (dated by TCRdb to between 2017 and 2018). As for the study more broadly: Of the approximately 20 patients, seventeen had a history of tobacco use, with a median of 40 pack-years. A median age at first diagnosis of about 50 years was recorded for the patients, of whom about 9 were male and roughly 12 were female. TCR beta CDR3 repertoires were compared between fully resected primary non-small cell lung cancers and paired brain metastases. The average DNA integrity number was less than 4.5 in both primary and metastatic specimens, and the two sites did not differ significantly. The cohort included about 20 patients who provided some 40 specimens, with each patient contributing one primary lung lesion and one brain metastasis. Of the approximately 21 patients, about 18 received no interval therapy between resection of the primary and resection of the metastasis. The median interval between acquisition of the primary specimen and acquisition of the brain metastasis specimen was about 49 weeks.

Resection was performed in the patients for synchronous oligometastatic disease or for delayed recurrence of a solitary brain metastasis. Patients with a history of multiple malignancies were excluded so that cancers other than NSCLC would not be included. Tumor areas were macrodissected from roughly 5 deparaffinized around 9 um unstained sections, using marked H&E slides as a guide. All specimens were fixed in formalin and embedded in paraffin (FFPE). The AllPrep DNA/RNA FFPE Kit was used for extraction of genomic DNA. Between about 2 and 5 ug genomic DNA was input per sample, and equal DNA input was given to paired samples. TCR beta libraries were constructed with the immunoSEQ hsTCRbeta Kit, which uses multiplexed V and J gene primers in two PCR steps. The pooled libraries, together with positive and negative controls, were sequenced on an Illumina MiSeq running a 100-cycle paired-end protocol. The paper's processing steps were these. The immunoSEQ vendor processed the raw data into normalized, annotated TCR beta repertoire reports. Richness was defined as unique clones by nucleotide sequence, and total richness was extrapolated with the iChao1 and Efron-Thisted estimators. Pielou's evenness, Simpson's index, top-ten clone proportional abundance, and Morisita overlap index were used to characterize and compare paired lesions. This immuneACCESS table, as held by TCRdb, lists in-frame sequences with V and J called but not all clones. Of the missing ones, under half trace to an unresolved V gene in checked studies; the others have no known cause. V and J calls and clone size are copied from that table; D and trimming were computed from the DNA. The sample table shows about 2,500 clones, and less than 95% are seen once. The top ten clones comprise 3% to 3.5% of the sample.

What the work shows at the level of the full study, not this receptor alone: Brain metastases had significantly fewer unique productive clones than paired primaries (median approximately 1,500 versus 4,300). Effects of preoperative corticosteroids on T cell infiltration in brain metastases could not be controlled. DNA fragmentation in the FFPE samples may have prevented recovery of the complete infiltrating T cell repertoire. Most clones were lesion-specific, with limited overlap between paired lesions (mean Morisita index about 0.25). A significantly larger repertoire fraction was made up by the ten most abundant clones in brain metastases than in primaries, which was suggestive of clonal expansion.

V and J lose 3 bases and 9 bases, and a span of 18 bases separates them. The cysteine opens and the phenylalanine closes a CDR3 of 15 amino acids. Just CDR3 DNA is preserved here, 45 bases in frame from base 1. Taken from the germline V gene, the CDR1 and CDR2 loops are SNHLY and FYNNEI. The source of this sequence is a man aged 70-80 years with non-small cell lung cancer. Sequenced: tumor tissue from the primary lung tumor. The cell subset or site label, read with the paper, signifies: primary lung cancer lesion. The chain is assembled from TRBV2 and TRBJ2-1; the D element might be TRBD1 or TRBD2, as each aligns at 6 bases. The CDR3 reads as follows: CASSEGGRRAVEQFF. The sequence in DNA is TGTGCCAGCAGTGAGGGGGGCCGTCGAGCGGTTGAGCAGTTCTTC.